This T cell receptor (beta chain) is drawn from a study of T cells in localized non-small cell lung cancer. Trimming at V came to 3 bases and at J to 6 bases, leaving 9 bases not matched to a gene. There are 16 residues in the CDR3. The germline CDR1 and CDR2 sequences are SGHNT and YENEEA. Libraries were prepared by immunoSEQ multiplex PCR; TCRdb keeps only in-frame clonotypes and omits some of them. The sample shows some 6,700 clones, about 46% of them seen only once. This rearrangement joins TRBV11-3 to TRBJ2-1; TRBD2 aligns across 9 bases. The origin of this receptor is a man aged 40-75 years with stage III lung adenocarcinoma. The source material was lung tumor tissue, sampled before any cancer treatment. The CDR3 sequence: CASSFPSGTTFNEQFF. CDR3 nucleotides: TGTGCCAGCAGCTTTCCTAGCGGGACAACATTCAATGAGCAGTTCTTC.